One sample yielded the 17 T cell receptor beta chains listed below, sequenced in a study of blood T cells in healthy people across ages. Then a second PCR, running roughly 7 to 11 cycles, was carried out with a sample-barcoded 5' primer and a J-beta primer mix. One entry per CDR3 protein, called by TCRdb with MiXCR from the 5' RACE reads. The repertoire includes approximately 900,000 distinct CDR3 sequences, 25% to 30% of them detected once, and 10% sits in the top ten. The same sample was also studied in work on T cells of mothers and their children.

Sequenced material: blood. Source of these receptors: a woman between 40 and 50 years old in good health.

This clonotype was counted many times. This chain links TRBV12-3 or TRBV12-4 with TRBJ1-5; no clear D. The CDR3 consists of 13 residues. The ends were cut back, 1 base at V and 4 bases at J, with 5 bases in the middle. CDR3 region: CASSLDQNQPQHF. The CDR3 region has the DNA TGTGCCAGCAGTTTAGATCAGAATCAGCCCCAGCATTTT.

The sample holds a few counts of this clonotype. The CDR3: CASSSRGGWRTEAFF. CDR3 DNA sequence: TGTGCCAGCAGTTCCCGTGGGGGGTGGCGCACTGAAGCTTTCTTT. The chain has TRBV12-3 or TRBV12-4 and TRBJ1-1, with D maybe TRBD1 (5 bases). The CDR3 length is 15 residues. Trimming shortened V by 4 bases and J by 4 bases, and 16 bases separated the two germline ends.

The rearrangement links TRBV7-6 to TRBJ1-4, with D possibly matching TRBD1 (5 bases). Germline V lookup: CDR1 SGHVS, CDR2 FNYEAQ. Trimming removed 5 bases from V and 0 bases from J, with 10 bases in between. The CDR3 is 15 amino acids. CDR3 DNA: TGTGCCAGCAGCCAACAGGAGACAACTAATGAAAAACTGTTTTTT. Encoded protein: CASSQQETTNEKLFF. Full variable domain (remainder filled in from reference TRBV7-6 and TRBJ1-4): GAGVSQSPRYKVTKRGQDVALRCDPISGHVSLYWYRQALGQGPEFLTYFNYEAQQDKSGLPNDRFSAERPEGSISTLTIQRTEQRDSAMYRCASSQQETTNEKLFFGSGTQLSVL.

This clonotype was observed a handful of times. J is TRBJ1-2 and V is TRBV5-5; possible D gene TRBD1, 5 bases. The V gene's germline CDR1 is SGHKS and CDR2 YYEKEE (reference sequence). This CDR3 is 15 amino acids long. Trimming cost V 0 bases and J 6 bases, with 15 bases left between them. The CDR3 nucleotides are TGTGCCAGCAGCTTGGGACAGCAGTTTCCGAATGGCTACACCTTC. Its protein is CASSLGQQFPNGYTF. The whole variable domain, remainder taken from reference TRBV5-5 and TRBJ1-2, is DAGVTQSPTHLIKTRGQQVTLRCSPISGHKSVSWYQQVLGQGPQFIFQYYEKEERGRGNFPDRFSARQFPNYSSELNVNALLLGDSALYLCASSLGQQFPNGYTFGSGTRLTVV.

The chain is built from TRBV7-2 and TRBJ2-7, with D possibly being TRBD2 (6 bases). Trimming pared 6 bases from V and 2 bases from J, leaving 17 bases between. Germline V gene sequence: CDR1 SGHTA, CDR2 FQGNSA. The CDR3 runs to 15 residues. This chain's CDR3 is CASSYARRRAYEQYF. As DNA, the CDR3 is TGTGCCAGCAGTTATGCCCGCAGGAGGGCCTACGAGCAGTACTTC.

In the case of this clonotype: The junction departs from germline at one end; a sequencing error may be responsible. This sequence joins TRBV7-2 and TRBJ2-5; 14 bases fit TRBD2. Per the germline V gene, CDR1 is SGHTA and CDR2 is FQGNSA. The CDR3 covers 15 residues. The CDR3 DNA reads as TGTGCCAGCAGCTTTGGACTAGCGGGGGGAGAGATCCAGTACTTC. This gives the protein CASSFGLAGGEIQYF.

Many counts were recorded for this clonotype. V gene TRBV7-9 combines with J gene TRBJ2-1; 13 nucleotides agree with TRBD2. Germline V gene sequence: CDR1 SEHNR, CDR2 FQNEAQ (reference sequence). V shed 5 bases and J 4 bases; nucleotides not matched to a gene: 8. The CDR3 consists of 17 residues. The CDR3 loop is CASSPRLAGGGYNEQFF. CDR3 DNA sequence: TGTGCCAGCAGCCCGCGACTAGCGGGGGGCGGGTACAATGAGCAGTTCTTC.

This clonotype was observed a handful of times. This chain joins TRBV7-8 and TRBJ1-2; tentative D call: TRBD1 (5 bases). This CDR3 contains 14 residues. The V gene lost 3 bases and the J gene lost 2 bases, with 10 bases spanning the gap. From germline, CDR1 is SGHVS and CDR2 FQNEAQ. Here the CDR3 DNA reads TGTGCCAGCAGCTTTGGTTCAGGGAACTATGGCTACACCTTC. Encoded protein: CASSFGSGNYGYTF.

On this clonotype itself: A much bigger clone sits one base away, suggesting this may be a read error. The chain has TRBV4-1 and TRBJ2-3; 7 nucleotides agree with TRBD2. The germline V gene has CDR1 MGHRA and CDR2 YSYEKL. The CDR3 is 17 residues long. CDR3: CAGSQGRMSGATDTQYF. The DNA for the CDR3 is TGCGCCGGCAGCCAAGGGAGGATGAGCGGGGCCACAGATACGCAGTATTTT.

This clonotype occurred many times. The rearrangement links TRBV6-2 or TRBV6-3 to TRBJ2-5, with unresolved D. V gave up 7 bases and J gave up 2 bases, with 8 bases separating them. Germline CDR1 is MNHEY and CDR2 is SVGEGT. The CDR3 is made up of 12 amino acids. CDR3 amino acids: CASKAPQETQYF. CDR3 in DNA: TGTGCCAGCAAGGCGCCACAAGAGACCCAGTACTTC.

With respect to this clonotype: A read error may be the cause here, since a much bigger clone is one base away. The chain combines TRBV7-2 with TRBJ2-3, with TRBD1 matching over 7 bases. Trimming cost V 10 bases and J 0 bases; bases outside gene matches: 13. Germline V gene lookup returns CDR1 SGHTA and CDR2 FQGNSA. The CDR3 length is 16 residues. The DNA of the CDR3 is TGTGCCACCACCCTGGAGAGGGGGCGGAGCACAGATACGCAGTATTTT. As protein: CATTLERGRSTDTQYF. The whole variable domain, filled in from reference TRBV7-2 and TRBJ2-3, reads GAGVSQSPSNKVTEKGKDVELRCDPISGHTALYWYRQSLGQGLEFLIYFQGNSAPDKSGLPSDRFSAERTGGSVSTLTIQRTQQEDSAVYLCATTLERGRSTDTQYFGPGTRLTVL.

This rearrangement joins TRBV20-1 to TRBJ2-3; D call uncertain. This CDR3 contains 12 residues. The ends were cut back, 1 base at V and 4 bases at J, with 6 bases in the middle. Germline loops: CDR1 DFQATT, CDR2 SNEGSKA (reference sequence). The CDR3 bases are TGCAGTGCTAGAGGACTTTCAGATACGCAGTATTTT. It codes for CSARGLSDTQYF.

This rearrangement joins TRBV12-3 or TRBV12-4 to TRBJ2-5; D gene uncertain. V gave up 3 bases and J gave up 5 bases, with 13 bases separating them. The CDR3 is 14 amino acids. CDR3 DNA sequence: TGTGCCAGCAGTTTCTTGAAGGGTCTCGAGACCCAGTACTTC. This translates into CASSFLKGLETQYF.

This clonotype has a handful of counts. Sequence at one end of the junction differs from germline and may be a read error. Written as DNA, the CDR3 is TGCAACGTTGAAGTTCGGGGGGATCAGCCCCAGCATTTT. Translation: CNVEVRGDQPQHF. The genes are TRBV29-1 and TRBJ1-5; possibly TRBD1 for D (5 bases). Germline V lookup: CDR1 SQVTM, CDR2 ANQGSEA. This CDR3 spans 13 amino acids.

This chain joins TRBV10-3 and TRBJ1-1; possibly TRBD1 for D (5 bases). CDR3 length: 14 amino acids. CDR1 and CDR2 (germline): ENHRY, SYGVKD. Deletions cut 4 bases from V and 6 bases from J, with 15 bases between. This CDR3 reads CAISVTQGRAEAFF. For the CDR3, the DNA is TGTGCCATCAGTGTAACCCAGGGTCGGGCTGAAGCTTTCTTT.

This clonotype has ten or more counts. The chain uses TRBV7-2 and TRBJ2-7; D may match TRBD1 or TRBD2 (6 bases each). The CDR3 is 15 residues long. Trimming stripped 1 base from V and 4 bases from J, with 14 bases between. CDR1 and CDR2 (germline): SGHTA, FQGNSA. Here the CDR3 reads CASSLGAGGRYEQYF. In DNA, the CDR3 is TGTGCCAGCAGCTTAGGAGCCGGGGGCAGATACGAGCAGTACTTC. Looking up the rest from reference TRBV7-2 and TRBJ2-7 gives the full variable domain: GAGVSQSPSNKVTEKGKDVELRCDPISGHTALYWYRQSLGQGLEFLIYFQGNSAPDKSGLPSDRFSAERTGGSVSTLTIQRTQQEDSAVYLCASSLGAGGRYEQYFGPGTRLTVT.

On this clonotype: A read error is possible here, since a much larger clone lies one base away. V and J are TRBV7-2 and TRBJ2-4, with 7 bases lining up with TRBD2. Germline trimming cut 0 bases from V and 6 bases from J; bases unmatched to any gene: 11. The V gene's germline CDR1 is SGHTA and CDR2 FQGNSA. The CDR3 contains 17 residues. CDR3 in DNA: TGTGCCAGCAGCTTAGCGTCCGGGTCCCAGCGGGGAAACATTCAGTACTTC. It is translated as CASSLASGSQRGNIQYF.